A selection of T cell receptor beta chains follows, all from one sample in a study of CD8+CD57+ T cells in acquired aplastic anemia. TCRdb re-analysed the reads in MiXCR, keeping a single row per CDR3 protein. The table lists more than 150,000 distinct CDR3 sequences, 64% of them singletons, with roughly 46% in the top ten. The sequencing sample was made of sorted CD4+, CD8+, or CD8+CD57+ T cells (not recorded which) from PBMCs. Receptors originate from a human donor with severe aplastic anemia or a healthy control (not recorded which). Each CDR3 is given with its conserved first and last residue. D genes are given only for firm matches.

V	J	D	CDR3
TRBV20-1	TRBJ2-7	TRBD1	CSAGRTGSYEQYF
TRBV28	TRBJ1-1	.	CASKGVTEAFF
TRBV10-3	TRBJ2-7	TRBD1	CASSEPPGTGAYEQYF
TRBV24-1	TRBJ2-1	.	CATSERPPYNEQFF
TRBV7-9	TRBJ2-2	.	CASSSHLNTGELFF
TRBV7-2	TRBJ2-2	.	CASSLSGSTGELFF
TRBV15	TRBJ1-1	.	CATSRGLNTEAFF
TRBV10-3	TRBJ2-5	.	CAISVSGETQYF
TRBV19	TRBJ1-1	.	CASSIWMNTEAFF
TRBV2	TRBJ1-6	.	CASSEGSGFMPLHF
TRBV20-1	TRBJ2-1	TRBD2	CSATGGGGRLYNEQFF
TRBV24-1	TRBJ1-2	.	CATSEGRGFYGYTF
TRBV6-1	TRBJ2-2	TRBD2	CASSEAPLRGATGKLFF
TRBV7-9	TRBJ2-7	.	CASSLGVSGISYEQYF
TRBV7-9	TRBJ2-7	.	CASSLFNEQYF
TRBV15	TRBJ2-5	TRBD2	CATSRDRGLAGLETQYF
TRBV2	TRBJ2-3	.	CASSSTWGDTQYF
TRBV19	TRBJ1-3	.	CASSTLDSGNTIYF
TRBV19	TRBJ2-2	.	CATTPPESGELFF
TRBV7-9	TRBJ2-6	.	CASSRSDSRNSGANVLTF
TRBV10-1	TRBJ2-5	.	CASSLDPSGQYF
TRBV7-8	TRBJ2-3	.	CASSLAGGDTQYF
TRBV7-9	TRBJ1-5	.	CASSFSSGQETQHF
TRBV2	TRBJ2-7	.	CASSLQGTDEQYF
TRBV24-1	TRBJ2-7	.	CAIGTHYEQYF
TRBV7-2	TRBJ2-5	.	CASSRDDDQETQYF
TRBV7-9	TRBJ1-6	TRBD1	CASSSTGTVNSPLHF
TRBV6-5	TRBJ2-7	TRBD2	CASSYSRLAGAYEQYF
TRBV20-1	TRBJ1-1	.	CSAGRQVGTEAFF
TRBV13	TRBJ1-6	.	CASAGNSSPLHF
TRBV19	TRBJ2-3	TRBD1	CASKVGTALDGADTQYF
TRBV25-1	TRBJ2-7	.	CASSDLGSYEQYF
TRBV12-3/TRBV12-4	TRBJ1-5	.	CASSLPGVKNQPQHF
TRBV29-1	TRBJ2-7	.	CSVGGGGSYEQYF
TRBV7-2	TRBJ1-2	.	CASSLAHGAQGGYTF
TRBV12-3/TRBV12-4	TRBJ2-3	TRBD2	CASSATGGSDTQYF
TRBV29-1	TRBJ2-7	TRBD1	CSATGALGERHF
TRBV20-1	TRBJ2-5	TRBD1	CSASGTGVAETQYF
TRBV2	TRBJ2-7	TRBD2	CASSEFVGTSGYEQYF
TRBV6-5	TRBJ1-6	.	CASSYSGAFPNSPLHF
TRBV6-1	TRBJ2-7	.	CASSDGRDEQYF